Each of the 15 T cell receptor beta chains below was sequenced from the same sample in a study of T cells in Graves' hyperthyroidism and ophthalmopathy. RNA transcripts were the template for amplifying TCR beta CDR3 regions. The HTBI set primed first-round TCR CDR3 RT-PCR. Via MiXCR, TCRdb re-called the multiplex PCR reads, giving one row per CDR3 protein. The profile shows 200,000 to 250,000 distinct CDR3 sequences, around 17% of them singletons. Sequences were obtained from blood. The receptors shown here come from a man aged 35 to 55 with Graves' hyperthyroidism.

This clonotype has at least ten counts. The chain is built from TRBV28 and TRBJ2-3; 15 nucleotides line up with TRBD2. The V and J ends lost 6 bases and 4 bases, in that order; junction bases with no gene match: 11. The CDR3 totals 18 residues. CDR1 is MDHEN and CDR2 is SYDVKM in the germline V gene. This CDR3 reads CASRPSGLAGGGSDTQYF. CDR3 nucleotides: TGTGCCAGCAGGCCATCGGGACTAGCGGGGGGCGGGTCAGATACGCAGTATTTT.

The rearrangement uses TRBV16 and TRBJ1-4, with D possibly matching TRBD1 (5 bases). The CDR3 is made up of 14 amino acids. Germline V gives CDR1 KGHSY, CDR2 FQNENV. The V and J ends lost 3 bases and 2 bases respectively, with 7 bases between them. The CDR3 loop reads CASSQSGTNEKLFF. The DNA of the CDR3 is TGTGCCAGCAGCCAGTCAGGGACTAATGAAAAACTGTTTTTT. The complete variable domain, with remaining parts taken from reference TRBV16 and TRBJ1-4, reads GEEVAQTPKHLVRGEGQKAKLYCAPIKGHSYVFWYQQVLKNEFKFLISFQNENVFDETGMPKERFSAKCLPNSPCSLEIQATKLEDSAVYFCASSQSGTNEKLFFGSGTQLSVL.

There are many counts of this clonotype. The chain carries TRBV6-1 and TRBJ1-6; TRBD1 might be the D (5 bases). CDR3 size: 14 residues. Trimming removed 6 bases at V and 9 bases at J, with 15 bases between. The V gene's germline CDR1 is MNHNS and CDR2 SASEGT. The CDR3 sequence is CASRPGGVGSPLHF. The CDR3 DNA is TGTGCCAGCAGACCAGGAGGGGTTGGTTCACCCCTCCACTTT.

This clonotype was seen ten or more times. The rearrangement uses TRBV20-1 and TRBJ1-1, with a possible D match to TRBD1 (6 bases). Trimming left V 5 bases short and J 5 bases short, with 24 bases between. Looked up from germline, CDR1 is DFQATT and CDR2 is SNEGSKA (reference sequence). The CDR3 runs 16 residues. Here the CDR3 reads CSALAGDTLRRTEAFF. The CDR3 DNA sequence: TGCAGTGCTTTAGCTGGGGACACACTAAGGAGGACTGAAGCTTTCTTT.

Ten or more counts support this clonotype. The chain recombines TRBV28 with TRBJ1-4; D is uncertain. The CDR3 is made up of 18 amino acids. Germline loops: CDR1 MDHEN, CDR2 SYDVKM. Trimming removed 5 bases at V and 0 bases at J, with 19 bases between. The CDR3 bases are TGTGCCAGCAGTAACTCCGGCTTTATACAGTCAACTAATGAAAAACTGTTTTTT. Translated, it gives CASSNSGFIQSTNEKLFF. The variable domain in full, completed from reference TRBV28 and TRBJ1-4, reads DVKVTQSSRYLVKRTGEKVFLECVQDMDHENMFWYRQDPGLGLRLIYFSYDVKMKEKGDIPEGYSVSREKKERFSLILESASTNQTSMYLCASSNSGFIQSTNEKLFFGSGTQLSVL.

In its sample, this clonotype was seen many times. The CDR3 DNA reads as TGCGCCAGCAGCTTAGGGACGGCCACCGGGGAGCTGTTTTTT. Residues: CASSLGTATGELFF. V and J are TRBV5-1 and TRBJ2-2; either TRBD1 or TRBD2 may supply D (5 bases each). V lost 2 bases to trimming and J lost 4 bases, with 9 bases between them. The CDR3 covers 14 residues. Germline V CDR1 and CDR2: SGHRS, YFSETQ.

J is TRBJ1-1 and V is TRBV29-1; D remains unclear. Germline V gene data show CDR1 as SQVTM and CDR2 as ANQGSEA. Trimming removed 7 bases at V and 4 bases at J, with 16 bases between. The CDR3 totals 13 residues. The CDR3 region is CSGRRGMSTEAFF. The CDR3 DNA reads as TGCAGCGGCAGACGGGGAATGAGCACTGAAGCTTTCTTT.

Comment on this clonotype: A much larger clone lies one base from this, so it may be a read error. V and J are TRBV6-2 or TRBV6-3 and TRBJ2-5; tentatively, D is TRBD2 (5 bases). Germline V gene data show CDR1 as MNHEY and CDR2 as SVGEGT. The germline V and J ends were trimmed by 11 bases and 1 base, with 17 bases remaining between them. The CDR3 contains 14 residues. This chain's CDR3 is CAGIQPGLQETQYF. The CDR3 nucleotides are TGTGCCGGCATCCAGCCAGGACTCCAAGAGACCCAGTACTTC.

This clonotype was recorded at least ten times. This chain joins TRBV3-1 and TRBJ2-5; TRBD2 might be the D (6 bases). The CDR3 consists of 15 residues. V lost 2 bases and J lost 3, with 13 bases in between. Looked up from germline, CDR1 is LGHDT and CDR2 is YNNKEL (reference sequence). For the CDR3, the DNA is TGTGCCAGCAGCCAAACCCCGGAGGGGAAAGAGACCCAGTACTTC. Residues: CASSQTPEGKETQYF.

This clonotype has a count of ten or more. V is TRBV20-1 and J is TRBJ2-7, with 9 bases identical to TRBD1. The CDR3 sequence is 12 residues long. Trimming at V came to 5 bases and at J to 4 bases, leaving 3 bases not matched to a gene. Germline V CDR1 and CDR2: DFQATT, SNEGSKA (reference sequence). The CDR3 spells CSAAGTGYEQYF. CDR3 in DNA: TGCAGTGCTGCCGGGACAGGGTACGAGCAGTACTTC.

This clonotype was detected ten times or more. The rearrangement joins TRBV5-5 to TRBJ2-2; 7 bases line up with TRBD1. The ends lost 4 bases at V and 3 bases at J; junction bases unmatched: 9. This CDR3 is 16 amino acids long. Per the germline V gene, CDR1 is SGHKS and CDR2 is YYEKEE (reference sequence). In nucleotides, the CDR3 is TGTGCCAGCAGCACTAACTACAGGGGTTACACCGGGGAGCTGTTTTTT. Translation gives CASSTNYRGYTGELFF.

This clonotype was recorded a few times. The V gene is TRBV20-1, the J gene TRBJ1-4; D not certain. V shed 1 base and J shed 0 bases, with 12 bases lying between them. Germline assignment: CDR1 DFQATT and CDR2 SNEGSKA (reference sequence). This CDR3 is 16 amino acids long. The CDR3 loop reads CSARGIGGSTNEKLFF. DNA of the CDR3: TGCAGTGCTAGAGGAATAGGAGGTTCAACTAATGAAAAACTGTTTTTT.

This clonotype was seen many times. The CDR3 loop reads CASSPWPPSGRVTYNEQFF. The CDR3 region has the DNA TGTGCCAGCAGCCCCTGGCCGCCATCGGGACGGGTAACCTACAATGAGCAGTTCTTC. J is TRBJ2-1 and V is TRBV2; perhaps D is TRBD1 or TRBD2 (5 bases each). The V end was cut by 6 bases, the J end by 2 bases, with 26 bases between. Germline lookup yields CDR1 SNHLY and CDR2 FYNNEI. The CDR3 has 19 amino acids.

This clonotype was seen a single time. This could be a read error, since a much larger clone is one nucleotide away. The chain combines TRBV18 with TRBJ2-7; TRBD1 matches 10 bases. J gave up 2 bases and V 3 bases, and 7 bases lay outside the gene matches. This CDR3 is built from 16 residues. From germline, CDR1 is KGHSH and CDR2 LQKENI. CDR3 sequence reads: CASSPVRQGAAYEQYF. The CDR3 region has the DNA TGTGCCAGCTCACCCGTGCGACAGGGGGCGGCCTACGAGCAGTACTTC.

CDR3 loop: CASSLDTGVQPQHF. The CDR3, as DNA: TGTGCCAGCAGCTTGGACACAGGGGTTCAGCCCCAGCATTTT. This chain uses TRBV5-8 with TRBJ1-5; TRBD1 matches at 7 bases. Trimming took 0 bases from V and 6 from J; bases not matched to a gene: 3. The CDR3 contains 14 residues. Germline CDR1 SGHTS, CDR2 YDEGEE.